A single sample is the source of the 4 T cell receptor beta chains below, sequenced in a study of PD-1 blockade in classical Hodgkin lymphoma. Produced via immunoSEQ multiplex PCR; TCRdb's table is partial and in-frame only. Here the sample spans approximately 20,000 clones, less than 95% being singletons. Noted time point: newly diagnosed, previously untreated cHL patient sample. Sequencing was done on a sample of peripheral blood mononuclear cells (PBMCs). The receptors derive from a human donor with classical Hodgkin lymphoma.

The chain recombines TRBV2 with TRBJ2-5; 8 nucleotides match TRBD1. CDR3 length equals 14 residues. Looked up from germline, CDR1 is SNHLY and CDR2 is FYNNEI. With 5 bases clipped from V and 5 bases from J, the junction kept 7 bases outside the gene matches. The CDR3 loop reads CASSRDRFMETQYF. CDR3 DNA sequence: TGTGCCAGCAGTCGGGACAGGTTCATGGAGACCCAGTACTTC.

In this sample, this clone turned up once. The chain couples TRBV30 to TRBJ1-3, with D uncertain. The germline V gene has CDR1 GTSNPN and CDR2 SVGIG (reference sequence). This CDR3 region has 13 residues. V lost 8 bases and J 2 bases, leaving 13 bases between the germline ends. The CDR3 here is CAMPGVTGNTIYF. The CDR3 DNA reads TGTGCCATGCCCGGGGTCACTGGAAACACCATATATTTT.

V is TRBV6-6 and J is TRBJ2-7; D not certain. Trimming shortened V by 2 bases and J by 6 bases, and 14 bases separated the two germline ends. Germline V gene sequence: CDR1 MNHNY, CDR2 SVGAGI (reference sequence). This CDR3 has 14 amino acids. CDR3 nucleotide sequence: TGTGCCAGCAGTTACCCCTTGGACGGCTCCGAGCAGTACTTC. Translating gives CASSYPLDGSEQYF.

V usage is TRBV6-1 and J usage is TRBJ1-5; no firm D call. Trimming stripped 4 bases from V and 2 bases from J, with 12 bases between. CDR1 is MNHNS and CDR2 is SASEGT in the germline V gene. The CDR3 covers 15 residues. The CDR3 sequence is CASSVGAWGNQPQHF. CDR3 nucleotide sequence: TGTGCCAGCAGTGTAGGAGCCTGGGGCAATCAGCCCCAGCATTTT.